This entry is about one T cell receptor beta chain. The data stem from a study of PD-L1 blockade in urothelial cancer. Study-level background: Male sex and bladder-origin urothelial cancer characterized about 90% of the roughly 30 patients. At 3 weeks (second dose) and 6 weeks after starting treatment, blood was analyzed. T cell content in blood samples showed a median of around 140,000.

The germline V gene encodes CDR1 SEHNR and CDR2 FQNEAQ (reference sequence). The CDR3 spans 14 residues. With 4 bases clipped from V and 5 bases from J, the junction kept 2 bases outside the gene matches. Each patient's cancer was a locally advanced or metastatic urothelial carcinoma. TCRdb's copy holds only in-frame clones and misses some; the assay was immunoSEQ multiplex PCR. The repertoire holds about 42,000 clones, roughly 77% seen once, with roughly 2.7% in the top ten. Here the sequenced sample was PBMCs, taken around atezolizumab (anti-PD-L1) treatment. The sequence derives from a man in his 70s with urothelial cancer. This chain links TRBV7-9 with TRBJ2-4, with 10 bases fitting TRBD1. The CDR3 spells CASSSGTGENIQYF. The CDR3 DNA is TGTGCCAGCAGCTCCGGGACAGGGGAAAACATTCAGTACTTC.